This passage covers 10 T cell receptor beta chains from one sample sequenced in a study of shared clonotypes between healthy human individuals. Terminally differentiated effector memory CD45RA+ cells were excluded by CCR7 positive selection of CD45RO-negative cells. The data were produced by immunoSEQ multiplex PCR, yet TCRdb's version contains in-frame clones alone and is incomplete. Of 1.5 million to 2.5 million clones listed, around 96% are singletons. Sample: naive CD8+ T cells sorted from blood. These receptors all come from a man younger than 30 in good health.

The chain has TRBV11-2 and TRBJ2-5; D gene ambiguous. In germline, CDR1 is SGHAT, CDR2 FQNNGV. This CDR3 is built from 16 residues. V was cut by 0 bases and J by 1 base, with 12 bases left in between. The CDR3 DNA reads as TGTGCCAGCAGCTTAGATTTCTCTGACACCCAAGAGACCCAGTACTTC. This sequence encodes CASSLDFSDTQETQYF.

This rearrangement joins TRBV28 to TRBJ2-5, with D perhaps TRBD1 (6 bases). CDR1 is MDHEN and CDR2 is SYDVKM in the germline V gene. The length of the CDR3 is 13 residues. The V end lost 5 bases, the J end lost 3 bases, and 10 bases lay between the germline ends. The CDR3 reads CASSPQGKETQYF. Here the CDR3 DNA reads TGTGCCAGCAGTCCTCAGGGGAAAGAGACCCAGTACTTC.

The V gene is TRBV27, the J gene TRBJ2-7; 10 bases are shared with TRBD1. V gave up 0 bases and J gave up 6 bases; unmatched junction bases: 8. Looked up from germline, CDR1 is MNHEY and CDR2 is SMNVEV (reference sequence). The CDR3 sequence is 16 residues long. This CDR3 is CASSLSYGTGVGEQYF. DNA for the CDR3: TGTGCCAGCAGTTTATCATATGGGACAGGGGTTGGCGAGCAGTACTTC.

CDR3 amino acids: CATTRDTYNEQFF. The DNA of the CDR3 is TGTGCCACCACCAGGGACACTTACAATGAGCAGTTCTTC. The V and J genes are TRBV15 and TRBJ2-1; tentatively, D is TRBD1 (6 bases). The germline V gene encodes CDR1 LNHNV and CDR2 YYDKDF (reference sequence). V lost 7 bases, J lost 4 bases, and 11 bases lay in between. The CDR3 is 13 amino acids.

The genes are TRBV7-9 and TRBJ2-7, with TRBD1 as a possible D gene (6 bases). V lost 5 bases to trimming and J lost 0 bases, with 11 bases between them. The CDR3 is made up of 14 amino acids. Germline CDR1 and CDR2: SEHNR and FQNEAQ (reference sequence). This CDR3 reads CASSPATGSYEQYF. The CDR3 nucleotides read TGTGCCAGCAGCCCCGCGACAGGCTCCTACGAGCAGTACTTC.

This clone has a single count. V gene TRBV6-1 combines with J gene TRBJ2-5, with D perhaps being TRBD1 or TRBD2 (7 bases each). The CDR3 runs 16 residues. Germline assignment: CDR1 MNHNS and CDR2 SASEGT. The V gene lost 3 bases and the J gene lost 5 bases, with 19 bases spanning the gap. CDR3 sequence: CASSELRGGGKETQYF. CDR3 nucleotide sequence: TGTGCCAGCAGTGAGCTGAGGGGAGGGGGCAAGGAGACCCAGTACTTC.

The CDR3 DNA sequence: TGTGCCAGCAGCTTAGATGGCAGTCTTCTTCAAGGCTACACCTTC. Protein: CASSLDGSLLQGYTF. The chain couples TRBV7-9 to TRBJ1-2; D not resolved. The CDR3 length is 15 residues. Germline CDR1 is SEHNR and CDR2 is FQNEAQ (reference sequence). The V and J ends lost 1 base and 8 bases respectively, with 17 bases between them.

This chain uses TRBV27 with TRBJ1-5, with D hard to call. The V gene lost 6 bases and the J gene lost 5 bases, with 20 bases spanning the gap. Germline CDR1 reads MNHEY; CDR2 reads SMNVEV (reference sequence). The CDR3 totals 16 residues. The CDR3 sequence: CASSHVYRENDQPQHF. DNA for the CDR3: TGTGCCAGCAGCCACGTATATAGGGAAAACGATCAGCCCCAGCATTTT.

The V gene is TRBV2, the J gene TRBJ2-1, with no clear D. The germline V gene has CDR1 SNHLY and CDR2 FYNNEI. Between the trimmed V and J ends, which lost 7 bases and 0 bases, there was a span of 10 bases. The CDR3 covers 14 residues. Here the CDR3 DNA reads TGTGCCAGCATCCCAAGTAGCTCCTACAATGAGCAGTTCTTC. It specifies CASIPSSSYNEQFF. Using reference TRBV2 and TRBJ2-1 for the parts outside the CDR3, the full variable domain is EPEVTQTPSHQVTQMGQEVILRCVPISNHLYFYWYRQILGQKVEFLVSFYNNEISEKSEIFDDQFSVERPDGSNFTLKIRSTKLEDSAMYFCASIPSSSYNEQFFGPGTRLTVL.

The V call is TRBV4-3, the J call TRBJ2-7; D ambiguous. V was cut by 0 bases and J by 3 bases, with 12 bases left in between. Germline assignment: CDR1 LGHNA and CDR2 YSLEER. The CDR3 has 15 residues. In DNA, the CDR3 is TGCGCCAGCAGCCAAGAATACGTGGGTGGCTACGAGCAGTACTTC. Its protein product is CASSQEYVGGYEQYF.